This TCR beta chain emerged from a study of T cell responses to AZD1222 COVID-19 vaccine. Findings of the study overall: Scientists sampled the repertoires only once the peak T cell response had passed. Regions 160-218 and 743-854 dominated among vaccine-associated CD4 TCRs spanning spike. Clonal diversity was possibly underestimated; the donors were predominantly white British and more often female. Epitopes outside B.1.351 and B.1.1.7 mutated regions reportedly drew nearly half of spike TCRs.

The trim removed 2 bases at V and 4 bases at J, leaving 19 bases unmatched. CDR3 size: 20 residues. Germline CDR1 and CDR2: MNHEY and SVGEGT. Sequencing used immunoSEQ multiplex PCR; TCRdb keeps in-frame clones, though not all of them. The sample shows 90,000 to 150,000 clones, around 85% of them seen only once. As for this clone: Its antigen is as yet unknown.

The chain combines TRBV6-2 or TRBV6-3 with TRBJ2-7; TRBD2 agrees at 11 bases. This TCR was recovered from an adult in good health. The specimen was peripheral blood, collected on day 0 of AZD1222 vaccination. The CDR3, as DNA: TGTGCCAGCAGTTACCATACTAGCGGGGGCCCGAAAAGGGGCTTGTACGAGCAGTACTTC. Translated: CASSYHTSGGPKRGLYEQYF.